This record covers a single T cell receptor (beta chain). This sample is drawn from a study of blood T cell repertoires in COVID-19. Overall study: The study drew acute and convalescent COVID-19 samples from the United States, Italy and Spain.

Trimming removed 4 bases from V and 8 bases from J; junction bases left unmatched: 12. The CDR3 runs 16 residues. Germline V gives CDR1 SGHTS, CDR2 YDEGEE. Original processing notes: Estimated nucleated cell counts came from reference gene primer amplification. TCRdb's copy holds only in-frame clones and misses some; the assay was immunoSEQ multiplex PCR. V, J and clone size are taken as reported in that table, and D and trimming were inferred from the DNA itself. The repertoire holds 39,000 or so clones, with roughly nine tenths as singletons. The sample consisted of peripheral blood. The chain employs TRBV5-8 and TRBJ2-2, with 9 nucleotides matching TRBD2. The TCR sequence derives from a human donor in a cohort sampled during active COVID-19. The DNA for the CDR3 is TGTGCCAGCAGCCCCACGCTAACTAGCGGGCCGGGGGAGCTGTTTTTT. Amino acid sequence: CASSPTLTSGPGELFF.